The source of this TCR beta chain is a study of cytomegalovirus exposure and HLA in healthy donors. Use of 60 Vbeta and 13 Jbeta primers characterized the PCR. The repertoire was sequenced with immunoSEQ multiplex PCR; TCRdb's copy has only in-frame clones and lacks some. The sample holds 95,000 to 150,000 clones. This CDR3 spans 16 amino acids. Germline values: CDR1 LGHNA, CDR2 YNFKEQ. V shed 3 bases, J shed 0 bases, and the junction held 3 bases outside the gene matches. Turning to this clone: Its target is not known.

Points from the study as a whole: Several top significant clusters appeared, in a later analysis, to be linked to common viral pathogens.

The receptor's source is a middle-aged man in good health and CMV-seronegative. The chain is built from TRBV4-2 and TRBJ2-1; 9 bases map to TRBD2. Material: PBMCs. CDR3 region: CASSQALAGSYNEQFF. The CDR3 coding sequence is TGTGCCAGCAGCCAGGCACTAGCGGGCTCCTACAATGAGCAGTTCTTC.